A selection of T cell receptor beta chains follows, all from one sample in a study of blood T cell repertoires in COVID-19. TCRdb's table, derived via immunoSEQ multiplex PCR, lists solely in-frame clones and lacks some. The sample yields roughly 200,000 clones, roughly 84% seen once. Sequencing was done on a sample of peripheral blood. The receptors were gathered from a woman aged 40 to 50 with COVID-19, enrolled during active disease. The CDR3 runs from the conserved cysteine through the conserved F or W. Each record gives: clone size, V gene, D gene, J gene, CDR3 protein, CDR3 DNA. The D gene is left open where the match is weak. Part of the rows lack a size; the others show once, few, many or a class for expanded clones.

clone size: -
V gene: TRBV28
D gene: TRBD2
J gene: TRBJ2-1
CDR3 protein: CASSLSGASYNEQFF
CDR3 DNA: TGTGCCAGCAGTTTAAGCGGGGCATCCTACAATGAGCAGTTCTTC

clone size: -
V gene: TRBV28
D gene: -
J gene: TRBJ1-2
CDR3 protein: CASSLQRGYTF
CDR3 DNA: TGTGCCAGCAGTTTACAGCGTGGCTACACCTTC

clone size: once
V gene: TRBV27
D gene: -
J gene: TRBJ2-7
CDR3 protein: CASSLLMASRSHEQYF
CDR3 DNA: TGTGCCAGCAGTTTATTGATGGCTAGCAGGTCCCACGAGCAGTACTTC

clone size: -
V gene: TRBV6-5
D gene: TRBD1
J gene: TRBJ1-2
CDR3 protein: CASSYLRTGLDGYTF
CDR3 DNA: TGTGCCAGCAGTTACCTGCGGACAGGGTTGGATGGCTACACCTTC

clone size: -
V gene: TRBV5-4
D gene: TRBD2
J gene: TRBJ2-7
CDR3 protein: CASSLPGGLYEQYF
CDR3 DNA: TGTGCCAGCAGCCTCCCGGGGGGACTCTACGAGCAGTACTTC

clone size: -
V gene: TRBV12-3/TRBV12-4
D gene: -
J gene: TRBJ1-6
CDR3 protein: CASSSGNSPLHF
CDR3 DNA: TGTGCCAGCAGTTCGGGGAATTCACCCCTCCACTTT

clone size: -
V gene: TRBV27
D gene: TRBD2
J gene: TRBJ2-4
CDR3 protein: CASRGVAGRQNIQYF
CDR3 DNA: TGTGCCAGCAGAGGTGTAGCGGGACGACAAAACATTCAGTACTTC

clone size: -
V gene: TRBV27
D gene: -
J gene: TRBJ2-1
CDR3 protein: CASRPRGWENEQFF
CDR3 DNA: TGTGCCAGCAGGCCCCGGGGATGGGAGAATGAGCAGTTCTTC

clone size: once
V gene: TRBV5-1
D gene: -
J gene: TRBJ1-1
CDR3 protein: CASNPGNTEAFF
CDR3 DNA: TGCGCCAGCAATCCGGGGAACACTGAAGCTTTCTTT

clone size: -
V gene: TRBV5-1
D gene: TRBD1
J gene: TRBJ1-4
CDR3 protein: CASSLGQGAPSTNEKLFF
CDR3 DNA: TGCGCCAGCAGCTTGGGGCAGGGGGCCCCCTCAACTAATGAAAAACTGTTTTTT

clone size: -
V gene: TRBV27
D gene: -
J gene: TRBJ1-1
CDR3 protein: CASRGLQVVNTEAFF
CDR3 DNA: TGTGCCAGCAGAGGATTGCAGGTCGTGAACACTGAAGCTTTCTTT

clone size: many
V gene: TRBV6-4
D gene: -
J gene: TRBJ1-4
CDR3 protein: CASSPNVAGGNEKLFF
CDR3 DNA: TGTGCCAGCAGCCCGAACGTTGCGGGGGGCAATGAAAAACTGTTTTTT

clone size: -
V gene: TRBV7-8
D gene: -
J gene: TRBJ1-1
CDR3 protein: CASSFSILGWEDTEAFF
CDR3 DNA: TGTGCCAGCAGCTTCTCTATCCTCGGTTGGGAGGACACTGAAGCTTTCTTT

clone size: -
V gene: TRBV2
D gene: -
J gene: TRBJ1-5
CDR3 protein: CASRPDPEGQPQHF
CDR3 DNA: TGTGCCAGCCGACCGGACCCCGAGGGCCAGCCCCAGCATTTT

clone size: -
V gene: TRBV29-1
D gene: -
J gene: TRBJ1-1
CDR3 protein: CSVVGVGTEAFF
CDR3 DNA: TGCAGCGTTGTAGGGGTGGGGACTGAAGCTTTCTTT

clone size: -
V gene: TRBV3-1/TRBV3-2
D gene: TRBD1
J gene: TRBJ1-1
CDR3 protein: CASSRTGNTEAFF
CDR3 DNA: TGTGCCAGCAGCCGGACAGGGAACACTGAAGCTTTCTTT

clone size: -
V gene: TRBV27
D gene: -
J gene: TRBJ2-2
CDR3 protein: CASRRRGGTGELFF
CDR3 DNA: TGTGCCAGCAGACGGCGGGGCGGAACCGGGGAGCTGTTTTTT

clone size: -
V gene: TRBV27
D gene: -
J gene: TRBJ1-2
CDR3 protein: CASSVGRGATGYTF
CDR3 DNA: TGTGCCAGCAGTGTTGGGCGGGGGGCGACCGGCTACACCTTC

clone size: -
V gene: TRBV5-1
D gene: -
J gene: TRBJ1-1
CDR3 protein: CASSLDPNSPEAFF
CDR3 DNA: TGCGCCAGCAGCTTGGACCCGAACAGTCCGGAAGCTTTCTTT

clone size: -
V gene: TRBV5-1
D gene: -
J gene: TRBJ2-2
CDR3 protein: CASSLGDSSNTGELFF
CDR3 DNA: TGCGCCAGCAGCTTGGGGGACTCCTCTAACACCGGGGAGCTGTTTTTT

clone size: -
V gene: TRBV7-9
D gene: TRBD1
J gene: TRBJ1-2
CDR3 protein: CASSLSRGQGGYTF
CDR3 DNA: TGTGCCAGCAGCTTATCGAGGGGGCAAGGTGGCTACACCTTC

clone size: few
V gene: TRBV29-1
D gene: TRBD1
J gene: TRBJ2-1
CDR3 protein: CNIVGTGYNEQFF
CDR3 DNA: TGCAATATTGTCGGGACAGGGTACAATGAGCAGTTCTTC

clone size: -
V gene: TRBV6-5
D gene: TRBD1
J gene: TRBJ1-1
CDR3 protein: CASSLQGAITEAFF
CDR3 DNA: TGTGCCAGCAGTCTACAGGGGGCGATCACTGAAGCTTTCTTT

clone size: once
V gene: TRBV10-3
D gene: TRBD1
J gene: TRBJ2-7
CDR3 protein: CAISESGAGGKYEQYF
CDR3 DNA: TGTGCCATCAGTGAGTCGGGGGCAGGGGGCAAATACGAGCAGTACTTC

clone size: -
V gene: TRBV29-1
D gene: TRBD1
J gene: TRBJ1-3
CDR3 protein: CSVEGGDRGNTIYF
CDR3 DNA: TGCAGCGTTGAAGGAGGGGACAGGGGAAACACCATATATTTT

clone size: -
V gene: TRBV19
D gene: TRBD2
J gene: TRBJ2-3
CDR3 protein: CASSIGTSGSGLADTQYF
CDR3 DNA: TGTGCCAGTAGTATCGGGACTAGCGGGAGTGGATTGGCAGATACGCAGTATTTT

clone size: -
V gene: TRBV9
D gene: -
J gene: TRBJ2-7
CDR3 protein: CASSAGLSYEQYF
CDR3 DNA: TGTGCCAGCAGTGCAGGGTTATCCTACGAGCAGTACTTC

clone size: few
V gene: TRBV27
D gene: -
J gene: TRBJ1-1
CDR3 protein: CASSLGPGEAFF
CDR3 DNA: TGTGCCAGCAGTTTGGGGCCAGGAGAAGCTTTCTTT

clone size: -
V gene: TRBV6-1
D gene: -
J gene: TRBJ1-1
CDR3 protein: CASSEVEGTEAFF
CDR3 DNA: TGTGCCAGCAGTGAAGTCGAGGGCACTGAAGCTTTCTTT

clone size: -
V gene: TRBV21-1
D gene: -
J gene: TRBJ1-5
CDR3 protein: CASSKAEGNQPQHF
CDR3 DNA: TGTGCCAGCAGCAAAGCGGAGGGAAATCAGCCCCAGCATTTT

clone size: -
V gene: TRBV12-3/TRBV12-4
D gene: TRBD1
J gene: TRBJ2-7
CDR3 protein: CASSRDSSYEQYF
CDR3 DNA: TGTGCCAGCAGCCGGGACAGCTCCTACGAGCAGTACTTC

clone size: -
V gene: TRBV6-5
D gene: TRBD1
J gene: TRBJ1-1
CDR3 protein: CASRSTGGLEAFF
CDR3 DNA: TGTGCCAGCAGATCGACAGGGGGGCTGGAGGCTTTCTTT

clone size: -
V gene: TRBV19
D gene: TRBD1
J gene: TRBJ2-7
CDR3 protein: CASSKTTGEQYF
CDR3 DNA: TGTGCCAGTAGTAAAACGACAGGGGAACAGTACTTC

clone size: -
V gene: TRBV27
D gene: -
J gene: TRBJ2-7
CDR3 protein: CASRGGGSSYEQYF
CDR3 DNA: TGTGCCAGCAGGGGGGGCGGGAGCTCCTACGAGCAGTACTTC

clone size: -
V gene: TRBV19
D gene: TRBD1
J gene: TRBJ1-2
CDR3 protein: CASSIPGQASRNYGYTF
CDR3 DNA: TGTGCCAGTAGTATCCCCGGACAGGCCAGCCGTAACTATGGCTACACCTTC